The 17 T cell receptor beta chains given below trace back to one sample, sequenced in a study of TIL therapy for anti-PD-1-resistant metastatic lung cancer. Time point defined: pre-treatment sample, taken before nivolumab and TIL therapy. The tumor samples were excised metastases, mostly pleural nodules or supraclavicular lymph nodes. This was the immunoSEQ v3 assay. Some clones are missing from TCRdb's copy, which holds only in-frame ones; the method was immunoSEQ multiplex PCR. This sample carries roughly 92,000 clones, around 71% of them seen once, and the ten largest clones take 9.5% to 12%. This sample comprised tumor tissue, obtained at baseline. These receptor sequences come from a person between 25 and 79 years old with non-small cell lung cancer.

The chain carries TRBV9 and TRBJ2-3; D is perhaps TRBD2 (6 bases). This CDR3 contains 15 residues. With 3 bases removed from V and 8 bases from J, the gap between germline ends came to 19 bases. Per the germline V gene, CDR1 is SGDLS and CDR2 is YYNGEE. This chain's CDR3 is CASSATGTLAGTQYF. Here the CDR3 DNA reads TGTGCCAGCAGCGCGACCGGGACTCTTGCAGGTACGCAGTATTTT.

CDR3 sequence (DNA): TGCGCCAGCAGCCAAGCGGACTTACAAGAGACCCAGTACTTC. Translating it yields CASSQADLQETQYF. J is TRBJ2-5 and V is TRBV4-1, with a tentative D call TRBD2 (5 bases). Trimming shortened V by 1 base and J by 2 bases, and 8 bases separated the two germline ends. CDR1 and CDR2 (germline): MGHRA, YSYEKL. This CDR3 spans 14 amino acids.

J is TRBJ2-5 and V is TRBV7-9, with no clear D. Germline CDR1 is SEHNR and CDR2 is FQNEAQ (reference sequence). The CDR3 sequence is 14 residues long. The ends were cut back, 3 bases at V and 2 bases at J, with 10 bases in the middle. CDR3 sequence reads: CASSFFTDQETQYF. In DNA form, the CDR3 reads TGTGCCAGCAGCTTCTTCACAGATCAAGAGACCCAGTACTTC.

The table lists this clone with a count of one. This chain joins TRBV10-3 and TRBJ2-7; a weak D match, TRBD1 (6 bases). Per the germline V gene, CDR1 is ENHRY and CDR2 is SYGVKD. The length of the CDR3 is 13 residues. Here the CDR3 DNA reads TGTGCTAATAGGGCTGGGGGCGCTAATGAGCAGTACTTC. This encodes CANRAGGANEQYF.

In this sample, this clone turned up a few times. The chain couples TRBV7-9 to TRBJ2-1, with D perhaps TRBD2 (6 bases). V gave up 4 bases and J gave up 9 bases, with 22 bases separating them. The CDR3 consists of 16 residues. Germline CDR1 SEHNR, CDR2 FQNEAQ (reference sequence). CDR3 amino acids: CASSSKLARLYGEQFF. CDR3 nucleotide sequence: TGTGCCAGCAGCTCCAAACTAGCCCGGTTATATGGTGAGCAGTTCTTC.

The chain couples TRBV5-5 to TRBJ1-5; the match to TRBD1 covers 7 bases. V shed 1 base, J shed 3 bases, and the junction held 4 bases outside the gene matches. Germline CDR1 SGHKS, CDR2 YYEKEE (reference sequence). This CDR3 contains 15 residues. The CDR3 is CASSLSTGANQPQHF. CDR3 DNA sequence: TGTGCCAGCAGCTTGTCAACAGGGGCCAATCAGCCCCAGCATTTT.

This clone was found a few times. This chain links TRBV5-4 with TRBJ2-7, with D uncertain. V was pared by 1 base and J by 2 bases, with 10 bases between. Germline CDR1 reads SGHNT; CDR2 reads YYREEE (reference sequence). The CDR3 runs 14 residues. CDR3: CASSLFGRPYEQYF. For the CDR3, the DNA is TGTGCCAGCAGCTTGTTTGGGCGACCCTACGAGCAGTACTTC.

The V call is TRBV7-9, the J call TRBJ1-5; TRBD1 agrees at 7 bases. The CDR3 consists of 14 residues. Germline-derived CDR1 and CDR2 are SEHNR and FQNEAQ (reference sequence). V trimming: 5 bases; J trimming: 6 bases; junction bases outside the gene matches: 7. The CDR3 protein is CASSNEGGGQPQHF. The CDR3 DNA reads TGTGCCAGCAGCAACGAAGGGGGCGGTCAGCCCCAGCATTTT.

The V call is TRBV3-1 (or the pseudogene TRBV3-2), the J call TRBJ2-3; TRBD2 matches 7 bases. Trimming at V came to 1 base and at J to 4 bases, leaving 8 bases not matched to a gene. The CDR3 consists of 16 residues. The germline V gene encodes CDR1 LGHDT and CDR2 YNNKEL (reference sequence). This CDR3 is CASSQVRAAGADTQYF. The CDR3 nucleotides are TGTGCCAGCAGCCAAGTAAGGGCGGCGGGGGCAGATACGCAGTATTTT.

The chain combines TRBV7-6 with TRBJ2-1; D not certain. V was pared by 1 base and J by 7 bases, with 11 bases between. The CDR3 spans 14 residues. Germline V CDR1 and CDR2: SGHVS, FNYEAQ. CDR3 in amino acids: CASSLVAGLNEQFF. The CDR3 DNA follows: TGTGCCAGCAGCTTAGTGGCAGGCCTTAATGAGCAGTTCTTC.

A single count supports this clone. V is TRBV11-3 and J is TRBJ2-1, with TRBD2 matching 9 bases. The ends lost 1 base at V and 4 bases at J; junction bases unmatched: 5. CDR1 and CDR2 from the germline V gene are SGHNT and YENEEA. There are 16 residues in the CDR3. The CDR3 nucleotides are TGTGCCAGCAGCTTAGCGGCTAGCGGGACTTACAATGAGCAGTTCTTC. This translates into CASSLAASGTYNEQFF.

The rearrangement joins TRBV6-5 to TRBJ2-2; the D gene is possibly TRBD1 (5 bases). This CDR3 spans 13 amino acids. Deletions cut 6 bases from V and 6 bases from J, with 11 bases between. Germline V gives CDR1 MNHEY, CDR2 SVGAGI. The CDR3 DNA reads as TGTGCCAGCAGACTCTTACAGGCCGGGGAGCTGTTTTTT. Protein sequence: CASRLLQAGELFF.

This clone was counted between two and nine times. The chain carries TRBV5-4 and TRBJ1-3; D possibly corresponds to TRBD1 (5 bases). The germline V and J ends were trimmed by 4 bases and 4 bases, with 12 bases remaining between them. The CDR3 totals 14 residues. Germline-derived CDR1 and CDR2 are SGHNT and YYREEE (reference sequence). The CDR3 loop is CASSPDRWGNTIYF. As DNA, the CDR3 is TGTGCCAGCAGCCCCGACAGATGGGGAAACACCATATATTTT.

This chain links TRBV3-1 (or the pseudogene TRBV3-2) with TRBJ1-1, with 8 bases lining up with TRBD1. This CDR3 has 15 residues. Germline trimming cut 4 bases from V and 3 bases from J; bases unmatched to any gene: 7. Germline CDR1 reads LGHDT; CDR2 reads YNNKEL (reference sequence). Here the CDR3 DNA reads TGTGCCAGCAGCCTTATACCGACAGGGGACACTGAAGCTTTCTTT. Translating gives CASSLIPTGDTEAFF.

V is TRBV7-8 and J is TRBJ2-5; TRBD2 matches 16 bases. The length of the CDR3 is 17 residues. Trimming removed 5 bases from V and 3 bases from J; junction bases left unmatched: 6. Germline CDR1 and CDR2: SGHVS and FQNEAQ. CDR3: CASSPEGLAGGKETQYF. Written as DNA, the CDR3 is TGTGCCAGCAGCCCCGAGGGACTAGCGGGGGGGAAAGAGACCCAGTACTTC.

This clone was detected a few times. The chain employs TRBV3-1 (or the pseudogene TRBV3-2) and TRBJ2-1, with no clear D. The CDR3 has 15 residues. From germline, CDR1 is LGHDT and CDR2 YNNKEL (reference sequence). Trimming removed 1 base from V and 1 base from J, with 8 bases in between. CDR3 sequence: CASSQVRSSYNEQFF. Here the CDR3 DNA reads TGTGCCAGCAGCCAAGTAAGGTCGTCCTACAATGAGCAGTTCTTC.

The rearrangement uses TRBV27 and TRBJ1-6; 7 bases are a match to TRBD1. There are 14 residues in the CDR3. Germline V CDR1 and CDR2: MNHEY, SMNVEV (reference sequence). With 3 bases clipped from V and 8 bases from J, the junction kept 4 bases outside the gene matches. As DNA, the CDR3 is TGTGCCAGCAGTTTTCGACAGGGTTATTCACCCCTCCACTTT. It translates to CASSFRQGYSPLHF.